This entry concerns a single T cell receptor (beta chain). What it recognizes is unknown. This sample was included in a study of shared clonotypes between healthy human individuals. Overall study findings and caveats: A reduction in generation probabilities was seen for non-shared clonotypes relative to those shared by all four donors.

Terminally differentiated effector memory CD45RA+ cells were excluded from the naive CD8 cells, which were CD45RO-negative and positively selected for CCR7. Replicate PCRs from sorted subsets contained around 190 ng DNA, which is some 29,000 T cell genomes. In the original workflow: Filtering differed because ImmunoSEQ produced junction-only sequences that carried no quality scores. The table came from immunoSEQ multiplex PCR; TCRdb's copy has only in-frame clones and leaves some out. V, J and clone size are those of that table, while D and trimming were read from the DNA. The table lists 1.5 million to 2.5 million clones, less than 95% of them singletons. This CDR3 contains 12 residues. V lost 5 bases, J lost 13 bases, and 15 bases lay in between. CDR1 and CDR2 (germline): SGHAT, FQNNGV.

This TCR was recovered from a man aged 18 to 30 in good health. V usage is TRBV11-2 and J usage is TRBJ2-1; D tentatively fits TRBD1 or TRBD2 (5 bases each). The sample taken for sequencing was naive CD8+ T cells sorted from blood. The CDR3 DNA sequence: TGTGCCAGCAGCCCCGGGACGCCGCTCCAGTTCTTC. Its protein is CASSPGTPLQFF.